The clone carrying this T cell receptor beta chain was counted between two and nine times. Its cognate antigen is unknown. Individual cDNA molecules each received unique molecular identifiers attached to them. TCRdb re-called the 5' RACE reads through MiXCR, storing one row per CDR3 protein. In the table there are 100,000 to 120,000 distinct CDR3 sequences, 12% of which are singletons. This entry belongs to a study of early T cells in non-severe SARS-CoV-2 infection. Study-level information: Chains were unpaired, as sequencing was done on bulk RNA from unsorted whole blood. Whole-study results and caveats: VDJdb-based matching was biased toward anti-spike CD8 responses and missed private and CD4 specificities.

Germline values: CDR1 GTSNPN, CDR2 SVGIG (reference sequence). This CDR3 spans 17 amino acids. V shed 2 bases and J 0 bases; nucleotides not matched to a gene: 8. The chain uses TRBV30 and TRBJ1-3; 9 bases are a match to TRBD1. Sample: whole blood. This TCR derives from an adult who was a healthcare worker with PCR-confirmed SARS-CoV-2 infection or an uninfected control (not recorded which). As DNA, the CDR3 is TGTGCCTGGAGTTTCTCCGGGACAGGGCGCTCTGGAAACACCATATATTTT. It yields the protein CAWSFSGTGRSGNTIYF.